Following are 19 T cell receptor beta chains from one sample sequenced in a study of blood T cell repertoires in COVID-19. TCRdb's table, derived via immunoSEQ multiplex PCR, lists solely in-frame clones and lacks some. Of about 73,000 clones in the sample, about 82% were seen once. The sequenced sample was peripheral blood. The receptors originated from a woman aged 60-70 years with acute or convalescent COVID-19.

The V gene is TRBV4-1, the J gene TRBJ1-4, with D uncertain. Germline V gene sequence: CDR1 MGHRA, CDR2 YSYEKL. Between the trimmed V and J ends, which lost 4 bases and 10 bases, there was a span of 13 bases. The CDR3 length is 13 residues. The CDR3 nucleotides read TGCGCCAGCAGCCTAACCTCGGGTGGAAAACTGTTTTTT. Its protein is CASSLTSGGKLFF.

The genes are TRBV5-1 and TRBJ1-2; tentatively, D is TRBD1 (6 bases). V gave up 2 bases and J gave up 4 bases, with 18 bases separating them. CDR1 SGHRS and CDR2 YFSETQ come from the germline V gene. This CDR3 region has 16 residues. The CDR3 spells CASSLLYAGASYGYTF. CDR3 sequence (DNA): TGCGCCAGCAGCTTACTATATGCAGGGGCGAGCTATGGCTACACCTTC.

V and J are TRBV5-4 and TRBJ1-1; 11 nucleotides match TRBD1. Germline CDR1 is SGHNT and CDR2 is YYREEE (reference sequence). V shed 3 bases and J 4 bases; nucleotides not matched to a gene: 17. The CDR3 extends over 19 amino acids. The CDR3 sequence: CASSWTMAGQGVSGTEAFF. For the CDR3, the DNA is TGTGCCAGCAGCTGGACGATGGCGGGACAGGGGGTTTCGGGCACTGAAGCTTTCTTT.

The genes are TRBV19 and TRBJ1-1; 9 positions agree with TRBD1. V shed 4 bases and J 1 base; nucleotides not matched to a gene: 10. Germline V gene lookup returns CDR1 LNHDA and CDR2 SQIVND (reference sequence). The CDR3 has 17 residues. Here the CDR3 DNA reads TGTGCCAGTAGTAGTGGACAGGGGCAAGCGTCGAACACTGAAGCTTTCTTT. It yields the protein CASSSGQGQASNTEAFF.

The CDR3 DNA reads as TGTGCCAGCAGTGAAGGAGGGGACAGGAGGGGATATAATTCACCCCTCCACTTT. Its translation is CASSEGGDRRGYNSPLHF. The rearrangement joins TRBV6-1 to TRBJ1-6; 8 bases map to TRBD1. This CDR3 has 18 amino acids. V dropped 1 base and J dropped 4; count of bases not matched to a gene: 9. Germline CDR1 MNHNS, CDR2 SASEGT.

The chain joins TRBV7-6 to TRBJ2-2; no firm D call. Trimming shortened V by 1 base and J by 0 bases, and 9 bases separated the two germline ends. CDR3 length equals 16 residues. Germline assignment: CDR1 SGHVS and CDR2 FNYEAQ. This chain's CDR3 is CASSLVQPANTGELFF. The CDR3 DNA follows: TGTGCCAGCAGCTTAGTACAGCCGGCGAACACCGGGGAGCTGTTTTTT.

The chain has TRBV9 and TRBJ1-3, with TRBD1 identical over 7 bases. Trimming removed 0 bases from V and 5 bases from J; junction bases left unmatched: 11. Germline V gene sequence: CDR1 SGDLS, CDR2 YYNGEE. The CDR3 totals 17 residues. The CDR3 loop reads CASSVDSTGTVRNTIYF. The CDR3 coding sequence is TGTGCCAGCAGCGTAGACTCGACAGGGACGGTTAGAAACACCATATATTTT.

Concerning this clone: The junction shows a germline mismatch at one end, possibly a read error. This rearrangement joins TRBV7-7 to TRBJ2-5, with 12 bases fitting TRBD2. Germline CDR1 is SSHAT and CDR2 is FNYEAQ (reference sequence). The CDR3 is made up of 15 amino acids. The CDR3 region is CASSQGLAGTETQYF. The CDR3 coding sequence is TGTGCTAGCAGCCAAGGACTAGCGGGGACGGAGACCCAGTACTTC.

This chain uses TRBV6-5 with TRBJ2-7, with 7 bases identical to TRBD1. CDR1 is MNHEY and CDR2 is SVGAGI in the germline V gene. This CDR3 comprises 15 residues. The V segment lost 6 bases and the J segment 0 bases; nucleotides outside the gene matches: 8. The CDR3 here is CASSLWPGGSYEQYF. The CDR3 nucleotides are TGTGCCAGCAGCCTCTGGCCAGGGGGCTCCTACGAGCAGTACTTC.

CDR3 protein: CASSYISPADTQYF. CDR3 DNA: TGTGCCAGCAGTTACATTAGTCCGGCAGATACGCAGTATTTT. The chain uses TRBV6-5 and TRBJ2-3; D remains unclear. Trimming took off 2 bases at V and 4 bases at J, with 10 bases between the two ends. Germline V gene data show CDR1 as MNHEY and CDR2 as SVGAGI. The CDR3 has 14 residues.

The chain has TRBV2 and TRBJ1-6; 8 bases are a match to TRBD1. The CDR3 is 16 amino acids. V was pared by 0 bases and J by 5 bases, with 3 bases of the junction left unmatched. Germline CDR1 is SNHLY and CDR2 is FYNNEI. As DNA, the CDR3 is TGTGCCAGCAGTGAAGCACCGGGACAGGATAATTCACCCCTCCACTTT. This codes for CASSEAPGQDNSPLHF.

The V and J genes are TRBV30 and TRBJ1-3, with 7 bases that match TRBD1. CDR1 is GTSNPN and CDR2 is SVGIG in the germline V gene (reference sequence). V shed 1 base, J shed 0 bases, and the junction held 3 bases outside the gene matches. This CDR3 has 15 amino acids. CDR3 residues: CAWSGGQISGNTIYF. The CDR3, as DNA: TGTGCCTGGAGTGGGGGACAGATCTCTGGAAACACCATATATTTT.

The chain combines TRBV7-2 with TRBJ1-5; D uncertain. This CDR3 contains 15 residues. CDR1 and CDR2 (germline): SGHTA, FQGNSA. V dropped 4 bases and J dropped 1 base, with 11 bases sitting between them. The CDR3 DNA sequence: TGTGCCAGCAGCTCGTACCGGGAGAGCAATCAGCCCCAGCATTTT. As protein: CASSSYRESNQPQHF.

V and J are TRBV5-8 and TRBJ2-6; possibly TRBD1 for D (5 bases). This CDR3 is built from 15 residues. Germline V CDR1 and CDR2: SGHTS, YDEGEE. The V and J ends lost 0 bases and 3 bases respectively, with 7 bases between them. CDR3 coding DNA: TGTGCCAGCAGCTTGGTAGGGGTTGGGGCCAACGTCCTGACTTTC. This translates into CASSLVGVGANVLTF.

The chain uses TRBV29-1 and TRBJ1-2; TRBD1 agrees at 9 bases. Germline CDR1 and CDR2: SQVTM and ANQGSEA. With V trimmed by 5 bases and J by 1 base, 11 bases remained unmatched. The CDR3 sequence is 16 residues long. The CDR3 sequence: CSVPTGTGRLNYGYTF. The CDR3 bases are TGCAGCGTTCCCACCGGGACAGGGAGGCTTAACTATGGCTACACCTTC.

The chain links TRBV5-1 to TRBJ1-4, with a weak D call TRBD1 (6 bases). From germline, CDR1 is SGHRS and CDR2 YFSETQ. This CDR3 is 16 amino acids long. V lost 1 base and J lost 8, with 18 bases in between. The chain's CDR3 is CASSLQGLGLGEKLFF. The DNA for the CDR3 is TGCGCCAGCAGCTTGCAGGGGCTAGGGCTAGGGGAAAAACTGTTTTTT.

The chain recombines TRBV5-1 with TRBJ1-1, with D possibly TRBD1 on 6 matching bases. The CDR3 is made up of 14 amino acids. Germline V gives CDR1 SGHRS, CDR2 YFSETQ. V was pared by 4 bases and J by 0 bases, with 10 bases between. CDR3 in amino acids: CASSIGQMNTEAFF. CDR3 nucleotide sequence: TGCGCCAGCAGCATAGGACAGATGAACACTGAAGCTTTCTTT. Supplemented by reference TRBV5-1 and TRBJ1-1, the full variable domain reads KAGVTQTPRYLIKTRGQQVTLSCSPISGHRSVSWYQQTPGQGLQFLFEYFSETQRNKGNFPGRFSGRQFSNSRSEMNVSTLELGDSALYLCASSIGQMNTEAFFGQGTRLTVV.

This clone was seen once. The chain links TRBV3-1 (or the pseudogene TRBV3-2) to TRBJ1-2; 7 nucleotides agree with TRBD1. Germline V gives CDR1 LGHDT, CDR2 YNNKEL (reference sequence). The V segment lost 5 bases and the J segment 6 bases; nucleotides outside the gene matches: 3. CDR3 length: 12 residues. CDR3 sequence (DNA): TGTGCCAGCAGCTACACAGGGGATGGCTACACCTTC. Protein: CASSYTGDGYTF.

The chain combines TRBV5-1 with TRBJ1-3; 9 nucleotides match TRBD1. The CDR3 loop spans 17 amino acids. Germline V lookup: CDR1 SGHRS, CDR2 YFSETQ. Germline trimming cut 4 bases from V and 4 bases from J; bases unmatched to any gene: 12. Here the CDR3 reads CASSRQPGTGKGNTIYF. DNA of the CDR3: TGCGCCAGCAGCAGACAGCCCGGGACAGGGAAAGGAAACACCATATATTTT.